The 10 T cell receptor beta chains below all came from one sample that was sequenced in a study of blood T cell repertoires in COVID-19. Repertoires were generated with immunoSEQ multiplex PCR, while TCRdb's copy carries only in-frame clones and drops some. The sample includes about 27,000 clones, around nine tenths of them seen just once. Sequences were obtained from peripheral blood. The receptors were sampled from a human donor in a cohort sampled during active COVID-19.

The V and J genes are TRBV29-1 and TRBJ1-1; 8 bases fit TRBD1. V trimming: 7 bases; J trimming: 0 bases; junction bases outside the gene matches: 10. Germline V gene lookup returns CDR1 SQVTM and CDR2 ANQGSEA. The CDR3 runs to 15 residues. CDR3 in amino acids: CSAGTGGGMNTEAFF. DNA of the CDR3: TGCAGCGCCGGGACAGGCGGGGGAATGAACACTGAAGCTTTCTTT.

The chain links TRBV4-2 to TRBJ2-7; D remains unclear. The germline CDR1 and CDR2 sequences are LGHNA and YNFKEQ. V was cut by 0 bases and J by 2 bases, with 5 bases left in between. The CDR3 spans 13 residues. The DNA of the CDR3 is TGTGCCAGCAGCCAAGAGGTAGCCTACGAGCAGTACTTC. Translation gives CASSQEVAYEQYF.

V usage is TRBV27 and J usage is TRBJ1-1; D ambiguous. Germline loops: CDR1 MNHEY, CDR2 SMNVEV (reference sequence). This CDR3 is 13 amino acids long. V was shortened by 5 bases and J by 2 bases, with 9 bases between the two germline ends. For the CDR3, the DNA is TGTGCCAGCAGTCGACCGGGAAACACTGAAGCTTTCTTT. This gives the protein CASSRPGNTEAFF.

The DNA of the CDR3 is TGTGCCAGCAGACAAGGACTAAATGAGCAGTTCTTC. Translated: CASRQGLNEQFF. This chain uses TRBV28 with TRBJ2-1; D is perhaps TRBD2 (6 bases). Germline values: CDR1 MDHEN, CDR2 SYDVKM. The CDR3 is 12 amino acids. The V and J ends lost 6 bases and 7 bases respectively, with 10 bases between them. Using reference TRBV28 and TRBJ2-1 for the parts outside the CDR3, the full variable domain is DVKVTQSSRYLVKRTGEKVFLECVQDMDHENMFWYRQDPGLGLRLIYFSYDVKMKEKGDIPEGYSVSREKKERFSLILESASTNQTSMYLCASRQGLNEQFFGPGTRLTVL.

The chain has TRBV7-2 and TRBJ1-1; D gene unclear. The length of the CDR3 is 13 residues. Germline CDR1 reads SGHTA; CDR2 reads FQGNSA. Between the trimmed V and J ends, which lost 8 bases and 0 bases, there was a span of 10 bases. The CDR3 here is CASQVDMNTEAFF. In DNA, the CDR3 is TGTGCCAGCCAGGTTGACATGAACACTGAAGCTTTCTTT.

The J gene is TRBJ1-2, the V gene TRBV9; perhaps TRBD1 as D (6 bases). The CDR3 sequence is 16 residues long. CDR1 is SGDLS and CDR2 is YYNGEE in the germline V gene. V lost 4 bases and J lost 5, with 21 bases in between. The CDR3: CASSQMPGQSFYGYTF. The CDR3 bases are TGTGCCAGCAGCCAGATGCCCGGACAGAGCTTTTATGGCTACACCTTC.

V gene TRBV7-9 combines with J gene TRBJ2-7; 8 positions agree with TRBD2. This CDR3 is 15 amino acids long. The trim removed 1 base at V and 0 bases at J, leaving 2 bases unmatched. Germline CDR1 and CDR2: SEHNR and FQNEAQ (reference sequence). CDR3 in DNA: TGTGCCAGCAGCTTAGGAGCGGGGGTCTCCTACGAGCAGTACTTC. Translation gives CASSLGAGVSYEQYF.

The V gene is TRBV6-5, the J gene TRBJ2-7; 9 nucleotides line up with TRBD1. The length of the CDR3 is 15 residues. V shed 4 bases, J shed 1 base, and the junction held 5 bases outside the gene matches. Germline V gene lookup returns CDR1 MNHEY and CDR2 SVGAGI. DNA of the CDR3: TGTGCCAGCAGTTCCGGGACAGGGAATTCCTACGAGCAGTACTTC. Translating gives CASSSGTGNSYEQYF.

V usage is TRBV7-2 and J usage is TRBJ2-1, with 10 nucleotides matching TRBD2. The germline CDR1 and CDR2 sequences are SGHTA and FQGNSA. V shed 4 bases and J 7 bases; nucleotides not matched to a gene: 10. The CDR3 runs to 16 residues. Here the CDR3 reads CASSSRERGGRNEQFF. The CDR3 bases are TGTGCCAGCAGCTCGCGCGAGCGGGGGGGCAGAAATGAGCAGTTCTTC.

The genes are TRBV7-2 and TRBJ2-7; 8 nucleotides match TRBD2. The V gene's germline CDR1 is SGHTA and CDR2 FQGNSA. The CDR3 is 15 residues long. J lost 7 bases, V lost 7 bases, and 15 bases had no gene match. The CDR3 sequence is CASKPEISGSDEQYF. In DNA form, the CDR3 reads TGTGCCAGCAAGCCGGAGATAAGCGGGAGTGATGAGCAGTACTTC.